This T cell receptor (beta chain) was documented in a study of OX40 agonist ivuxolimab in advanced cancers. Whole-study context: Ivuxolimab, an antibody that agonizes OX40 (CD134), was administered to the patients.

TCRdb keeps only in-frame clones here, not all; method: immunoSEQ multiplex PCR. The sample shows approximately 70,000 clones, approximately 78% of them seen only once. About this clone itself: Its antigen is not identified.

Study results and limitations: CD8+ T cells (on average) carried more expanded clones than CD4+ T cells. There was clonal expansion of CD4+ and CD8+ blood T cells by week 6 at 0.1 to 3.0 mg/kg. Compared with others, partial responders at 0.1-3.0 mg/kg displayed clonal expansion among the lowest.

Trimming removed 5 bases from V and 3 bases from J; junction bases left unmatched: 7. The germline V gene has CDR1 LNHDA and CDR2 SQIVND (reference sequence). The CDR3 length is 15 residues. Sequencing was performed on CD4+ or CD8+ T cells sorted from blood, taken in a trial of the OX40 agonist ivuxolimab. The TCR was taken from an adult with an advanced solid tumor such as melanoma, head and neck, liver or kidney cancer. This chain connects TRBV19 to TRBJ1-5; TRBD1 matches 7 bases. This chain's CDR3 is CASSPTGPNNQPQHF. The DNA of the CDR3 is TGTGCCAGTAGTCCGACAGGGCCGAACAATCAGCCCCAGCATTTT.